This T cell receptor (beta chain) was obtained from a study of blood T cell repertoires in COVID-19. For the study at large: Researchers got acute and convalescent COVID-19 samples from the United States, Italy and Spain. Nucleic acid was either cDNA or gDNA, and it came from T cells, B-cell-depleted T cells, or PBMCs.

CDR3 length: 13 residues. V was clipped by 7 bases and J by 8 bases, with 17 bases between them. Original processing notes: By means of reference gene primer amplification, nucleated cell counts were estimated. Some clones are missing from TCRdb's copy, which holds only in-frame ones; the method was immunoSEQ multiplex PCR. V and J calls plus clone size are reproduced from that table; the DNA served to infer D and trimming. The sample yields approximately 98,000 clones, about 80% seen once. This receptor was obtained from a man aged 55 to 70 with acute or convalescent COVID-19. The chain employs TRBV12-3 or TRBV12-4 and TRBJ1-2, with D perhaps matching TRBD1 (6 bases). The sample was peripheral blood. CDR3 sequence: CASTHIARGGYTF. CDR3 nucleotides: TGTGCCAGCACCCACATCGCAAGGGGGGGCTACACCTTC.